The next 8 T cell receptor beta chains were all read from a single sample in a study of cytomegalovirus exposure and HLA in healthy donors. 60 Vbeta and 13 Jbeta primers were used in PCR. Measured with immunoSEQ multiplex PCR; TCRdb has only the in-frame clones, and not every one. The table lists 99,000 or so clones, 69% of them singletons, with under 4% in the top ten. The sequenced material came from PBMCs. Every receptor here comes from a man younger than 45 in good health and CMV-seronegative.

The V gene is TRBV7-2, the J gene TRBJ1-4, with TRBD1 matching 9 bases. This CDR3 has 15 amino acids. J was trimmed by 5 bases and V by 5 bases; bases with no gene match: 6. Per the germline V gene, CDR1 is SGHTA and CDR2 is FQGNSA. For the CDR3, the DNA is TGTGCCAGCAGCCGCGGGACAGGGATAAATGAAAAACTGTTTTTT. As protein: CASSRGTGINEKLFF.

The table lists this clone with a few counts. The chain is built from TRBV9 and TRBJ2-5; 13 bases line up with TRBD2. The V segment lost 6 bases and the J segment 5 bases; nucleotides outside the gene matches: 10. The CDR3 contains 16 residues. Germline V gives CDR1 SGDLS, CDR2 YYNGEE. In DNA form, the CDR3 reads TGTGCCAGCACCCTACTAGCGGGAGGGCCCGGGGAGACCCAGTACTTC. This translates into CASTLLAGGPGETQYF.

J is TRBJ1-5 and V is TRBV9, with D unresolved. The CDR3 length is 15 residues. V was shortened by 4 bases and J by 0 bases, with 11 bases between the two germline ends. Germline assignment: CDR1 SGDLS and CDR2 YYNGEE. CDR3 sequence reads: CASSTEGSSNQPQHF. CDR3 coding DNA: TGTGCCAGCAGCACAGAGGGAAGTAGCAATCAGCCCCAGCATTTT.

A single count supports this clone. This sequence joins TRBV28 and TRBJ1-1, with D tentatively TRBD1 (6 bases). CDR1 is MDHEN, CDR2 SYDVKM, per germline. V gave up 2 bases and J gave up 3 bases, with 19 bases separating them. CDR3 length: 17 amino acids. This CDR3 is CASSLDATGIYDTEAFF. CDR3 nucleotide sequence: TGTGCCAGCAGTTTAGACGCGACAGGCATCTATGACACTGAAGCTTTCTTT.

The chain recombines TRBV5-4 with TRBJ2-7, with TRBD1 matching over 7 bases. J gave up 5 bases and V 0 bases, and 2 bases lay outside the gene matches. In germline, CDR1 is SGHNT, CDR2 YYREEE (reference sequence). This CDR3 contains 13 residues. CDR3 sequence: CASSLVTGHEQYF. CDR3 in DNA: TGTGCCAGCAGCTTGGTGACAGGGCACGAGCAGTACTTC.

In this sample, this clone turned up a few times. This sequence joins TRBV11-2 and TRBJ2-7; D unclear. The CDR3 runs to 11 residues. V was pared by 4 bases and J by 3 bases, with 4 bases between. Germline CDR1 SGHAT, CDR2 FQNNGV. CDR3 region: CASSSYYEQYF. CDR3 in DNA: TGTGCCAGCAGCTCCTACTACGAGCAGTACTTC.

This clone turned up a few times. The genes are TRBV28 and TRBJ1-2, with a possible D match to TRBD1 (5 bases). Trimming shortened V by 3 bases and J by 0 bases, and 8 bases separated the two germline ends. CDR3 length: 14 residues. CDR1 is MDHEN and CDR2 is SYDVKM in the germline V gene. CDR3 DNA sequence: TGTGCCAGCAGTTTCGGGGGGACTAACTATGGCTACACCTTC. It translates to CASSFGGTNYGYTF.

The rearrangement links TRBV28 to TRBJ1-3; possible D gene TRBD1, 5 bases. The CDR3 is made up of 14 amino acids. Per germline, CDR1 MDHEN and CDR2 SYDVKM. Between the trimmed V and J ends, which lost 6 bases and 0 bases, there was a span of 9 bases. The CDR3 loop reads CASRPGVSGNTIYF. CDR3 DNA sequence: TGTGCCAGCAGGCCGGGGGTCTCTGGAAACACCATATATTTT. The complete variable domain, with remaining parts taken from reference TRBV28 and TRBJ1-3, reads DVKVTQSSRYLVKRTGEKVFLECVQDMDHENMFWYRQDPGLGLRLIYFSYDVKMKEKGDIPEGYSVSREKKERFSLILESASTNQTSMYLCASRPGVSGNTIYFGEGSWLTVV.